This TCR beta chain came from a study of blood T cell repertoires in COVID-19. Study in general: The United States, Italy and Spain supplied acute and convalescent COVID-19 samples.

Authors' methods: Reference gene primers were amplified, and this amplification served to estimate nucleated cell counts. Clones were sequenced by immunoSEQ multiplex PCR, and TCRdb holds only the in-frame ones, with some missing. The DNA gave D and trimming, while V, J and clone size come from that table. In the table there are approximately 300,000 clones, roughly 87% of which are singletons. V lost 2 bases and J 2 bases, leaving 6 bases between the germline ends. The CDR3 extends over 14 amino acids. Germline CDR1 and CDR2: MNHNS and SASEGT. The TCR was taken from a man in his late teens or twenties with active or convalescent COVID-19. The sample consisted of peripheral blood. The J gene is TRBJ2-2, the V gene TRBV6-1; D is unclear. For the CDR3, the DNA is TGTGCCAGCAGTGAATTCAGTAACACCGGGGAGCTGTTTTTT. Its translation is CASSEFSNTGELFF.